The TCR beta chain described here comes from a study of a mutant IDH1 vaccine in newly diagnosed glioma (dated by TCRdb to the early 2020s). In terms of the full investigation: Patients were given eight vaccinations, in weeks 1, 3, 5, 7, 11, 15, 19 and 23, which matched visits V03 through V10. Vaccination was initiated 4-6 weeks after radiotherapy alone, or concurrently with temozolomide cycles in the chemotherapy-containing groups. Of the roughly 30 treated patients, approximately 62% were male and 37.5% were female, and a mean age of roughly 40 years was recorded. Before enrollment, most patients had been given radiochemotherapy with temozolomide as standard therapy, while the rest had received either radiotherapy alone or temozolomide alone. Peripheral blood samples were drawn at six visits, namely V03 (baseline), V05, V07, V10, V12 and V13. Longitudinal TCRB deep sequencing was performed for about two dozen treated patients wherever samples were available for exploratory analyses. What the study reported, not specific to this receptor: Changes in the top peripheral T cell clonotypes picked up by TCRB sequencing did not appear to be linked to pseudoprogression. Immune responses induced by the vaccine were seen in 90% to 95% of patients across multiple MHC alleles. The authors noted that analyses of patient blood samples could not be reproduced because of sample limitations. Selection of PBMC samples for TCRB deep sequencing was based on availability.

V gives up 1 base and J gives up 3 bases, and the segment between their germline ends measures 18 bases. The germline V gene sets CDR1 to SGHTA and CDR2 to FQGNSA. The CDR3 contains 17 residues, cysteine and phenylalanine counted. Here the CDR3 DNA is all that survives: 51 bases in frame from base 1. Per the publication, the time point label means: week 23, last vaccination. Each vaccine dose was 300 ug of a 20-mer mutant IDH1 peptide in Montanide, given subcutaneously with topical imiquimod. All donors had newly diagnosed IDH1-mutant astrocytomas of WHO grade 3 or 4 that showed loss of nuclear ATRX. The samples were drawn from NOA16, a multicentre, single-arm, open-label phase I trial in Germany that tested a mutant IDH1 peptide vaccine in humans for the first time. Genomic DNA for TCRB sequencing was extracted from EDTA blood using the DNeasy Blood and Tissue Kit. Libraries were constructed by the immunoSEQ multiplex PCR assay. The hsTCRB Kit was used according to the manufacturer's protocol to amplify rearranged TCR beta chain sequences. Sequencing of TCRB libraries was carried out on an Illumina MiSeq. The study's own analysis went as follows. The proprietary platform of the kit vendor was used for demultiplexing, trimming and gene mapping. TCRdb carries this immuneACCESS record with in-frame sequences only. Its versions omit some clonotypes, under half of them owing to an unresolved V gene in the studies checked, with the rest unexplained. The DNA gave D and trimming, while V, J and clone size come from that table. Across this sample there are about 29,000 clones, with 75% to 90% seen only once. The ten largest clones represent roughly 8.2% of the sample.

For this clone: The specificity of this receptor is unknown. No much larger clonotype is one base removed from it; base qualities were not supplied.

The sequencing here drew on PBMCs, taken from a glioma patient whose treatment included an IDH1 peptide vaccine. The receptor chain draws on TRBV7-2 and TRBJ2-5; the D gene is perhaps TRBD2, from 6 matching bases. This receptor was taken from a woman aged 18-30 years with glioma. At the DNA level, the sequence is TGTGCCAGCAGCTTAGACCGCCCCCTGGTAGCGGAAGAGACCCAGTACTTC. The translation is CASSLDRPLVAEETQYF.